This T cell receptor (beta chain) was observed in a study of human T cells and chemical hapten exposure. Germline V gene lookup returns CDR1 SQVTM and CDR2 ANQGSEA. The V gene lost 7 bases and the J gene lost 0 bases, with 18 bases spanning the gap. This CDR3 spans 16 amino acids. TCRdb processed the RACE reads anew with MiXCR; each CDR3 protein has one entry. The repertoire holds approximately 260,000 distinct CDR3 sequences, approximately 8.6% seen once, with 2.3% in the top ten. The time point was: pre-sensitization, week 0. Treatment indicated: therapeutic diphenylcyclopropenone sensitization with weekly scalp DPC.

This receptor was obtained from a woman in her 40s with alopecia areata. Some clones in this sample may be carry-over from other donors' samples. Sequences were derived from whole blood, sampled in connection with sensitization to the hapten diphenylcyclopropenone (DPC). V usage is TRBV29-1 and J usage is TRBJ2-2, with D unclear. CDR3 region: CSAPSTDFANTGELFF. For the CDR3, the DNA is TGCAGCGCCCCGTCCACCGACTTTGCGAACACCGGGGAGCTGTTTTTT.